The rows below give T cell receptor beta chains drawn from one sample of a study of blood T cell repertoires in COVID-19. The assay was immunoSEQ multiplex PCR, and TCRdb's table has in-frame clones only and misses some. This sample has over 55,000 clones, with more than 75% found just once. Sample: peripheral blood. These TCRs come from a woman of 80 years or more with acute or convalescent COVID-19. The CDR3 runs from the conserved cysteine through the conserved F or W. Each record gives: clone size, V gene, J gene, D gene, CDR3 protein, CDR3 DNA. D genes are given only for firm matches. Clone size is given for some rows only: seen once, a few or many times, or a class if the clone is expanded.

clone size: .
V gene: TRBV7-7
J gene: TRBJ2-2
D gene: TRBD1
CDR3 protein: CASSLGTGSPGELFF
CDR3 DNA: TGTGCCAGCAGCTTAGGGACAGGGTCCCCCGGGGAGCTGTTTTTT

clone size: once
V gene: TRBV7-2
J gene: TRBJ2-5
D gene: .
CDR3 protein: CASSSRATGRGETQYF
CDR3 DNA: TGTGCCAGCAGCTCCCGTGCTACAGGGAGGGGAGAGACCCAGTACTTC

clone size: once
V gene: TRBV30
J gene: TRBJ1-1
D gene: .
CDR3 protein: CAWSAAVATEAFF
CDR3 DNA: TGTGCCTGGAGTGCGGCGGTAGCCACTGAAGCTTTCTTT

clone size: few
V gene: TRBV6-6
J gene: TRBJ2-7
D gene: TRBD1
CDR3 protein: CASSRTGQGIRSYEQYF
CDR3 DNA: TGTGCCAGCAGTCGGACGGGACAGGGTATAAGGTCCTACGAGCAGTACTTC

clone size: .
V gene: TRBV7-2
J gene: TRBJ2-7
D gene: .
CDR3 protein: CASSLVGEGHTEQYF
CDR3 DNA: TGTGCCAGCAGCTTAGTTGGCGAGGGCCACACCGAGCAGTACTTC

clone size: .
V gene: TRBV12-3/TRBV12-4
J gene: TRBJ1-1
D gene: .
CDR3 protein: CASSLGPRAEAFF
CDR3 DNA: TGTGCCAGCAGTTTGGGCCCGAGAGCTGAAGCTTTCTTT

clone size: .
V gene: TRBV7-9
J gene: TRBJ1-1
D gene: .
CDR3 protein: CASSLDTMNTEAFF
CDR3 DNA: TGTGCCAGCAGCTTAGACACCATGAACACTGAAGCTTTCTTT

clone size: few
V gene: TRBV15
J gene: TRBJ1-2
D gene: .
CDR3 protein: CATSRDIGSDYGYTF
CDR3 DNA: TGTGCCACCAGCAGGGACATTGGGTCGGACTATGGCTACACCTTC

clone size: few
V gene: TRBV5-1
J gene: TRBJ2-1
D gene: TRBD2
CDR3 protein: CASSLSGRASYNEQFF
CDR3 DNA: TGCGCCAGCAGCTTAAGCGGGAGGGCTTCCTACAATGAGCAGTTCTTC

clone size: .
V gene: TRBV27
J gene: TRBJ1-2
D gene: TRBD1
CDR3 protein: CASSSPGQGDYGYTF
CDR3 DNA: TGTGCCAGCAGTTCCCCGGGACAGGGGGATTATGGCTACACCTTC

clone size: .
V gene: TRBV4-1
J gene: TRBJ2-3
D gene: .
CDR3 protein: CASSRSLSTDTQYF
CDR3 DNA: TGCGCCAGCAGCCGCAGTCTCTCAACAGATACGCAGTATTTT

clone size: .
V gene: TRBV3-1/TRBV3-2
J gene: TRBJ2-5
D gene: TRBD2
CDR3 protein: CASSSPTSSQETQYF
CDR3 DNA: TGTGCCAGCAGCTCGCCGACTAGCAGCCAAGAGACCCAGTACTTC

clone size: few
V gene: TRBV2
J gene: TRBJ2-5
D gene: TRBD1
CDR3 protein: CASSKGQGTQETQYF
CDR3 DNA: TGTGCCAGCAGTAAAGGACAGGGCACGCAAGAGACCCAGTACTTC

clone size: few
V gene: TRBV6-6
J gene: TRBJ2-3
D gene: .
CDR3 protein: CASSALLAEQYF
CDR3 DNA: TGTGCCAGCAGTGCGCTACTGGCGGAGCAGTATTTT

clone size: .
V gene: TRBV4-1
J gene: TRBJ1-1
D gene: TRBD1
CDR3 protein: CASSPLDGQVGINTEAFF
CDR3 DNA: TGCGCCAGCAGCCCCCTGGACGGACAGGTAGGGATTAACACTGAAGCTTTCTTT

clone size: .
V gene: TRBV5-4
J gene: TRBJ1-2
D gene: TRBD1
CDR3 protein: CASSLETGLGYGYTF
CDR3 DNA: TGTGCCAGCAGCTTAGAGACAGGGTTGGGCTATGGCTACACCTTC

clone size: .
V gene: TRBV5-4
J gene: TRBJ2-7
D gene: TRBD2
CDR3 protein: CASSLDAGAYEQYF
CDR3 DNA: TGTGCCAGCAGCTTGGACGCGGGAGCCTACGAGCAGTACTTC

clone size: .
V gene: TRBV12-3/TRBV12-4
J gene: TRBJ1-2
D gene: .
CDR3 protein: CASSLSGRGGYTF
CDR3 DNA: TGTGCCAGCAGTTTATCGGGGCGGGGTGGCTACACCTTC

clone size: .
V gene: TRBV5-1
J gene: TRBJ2-5
D gene: TRBD2
CDR3 protein: CASSLGLAGEETQYF
CDR3 DNA: TGCGCCAGCAGCCTGGGACTAGCGGGAGAAGAGACCCAGTACTTC

clone size: few
V gene: TRBV11-3
J gene: TRBJ2-1
D gene: .
CDR3 protein: CASSPPGGASYNEQFF
CDR3 DNA: TGTGCCAGCAGCCCTCCCGGAGGGGCCTCCTACAATGAGCAGTTCTTC

clone size: .
V gene: TRBV4-1
J gene: TRBJ2-5
D gene: .
CDR3 protein: CASSQVSVSSQYF
CDR3 DNA: TGCGCCAGCAGCCAAGTCTCGGTGTCTTCCCAGTACTTC

clone size: .
V gene: TRBV29-1
J gene: TRBJ2-2
D gene: .
CDR3 protein: CSGTKADTGELFF
CDR3 DNA: TGCAGCGGCACAAAGGCGGACACCGGGGAGCTGTTTTTT

clone size: .
V gene: TRBV27
J gene: TRBJ2-7
D gene: .
CDR3 protein: CASSYRQGGSYEQYF
CDR3 DNA: TGTGCCAGCAGCTATAGGCAGGGTGGCTCCTACGAGCAGTACTTC

clone size: .
V gene: TRBV29-1
J gene: TRBJ2-3
D gene: .
CDR3 protein: CSVTSLRADTQYF
CDR3 DNA: TGCAGCGTTACGAGTCTACGCGCAGATACGCAGTATTTT

clone size: .
V gene: TRBV29-1
J gene: TRBJ1-2
D gene: .
CDR3 protein: CSVDFLRGFNYGYTF
CDR3 DNA: TGCAGCGTCGATTTTCTCAGGGGATTTAACTATGGCTACACCTTC

clone size: .
V gene: TRBV7-3
J gene: TRBJ1-1
D gene: .
CDR3 protein: CASSLTGLGNTEAFF
CDR3 DNA: TGTGCCAGCAGCTTAACGGGCTTGGGGAACACTGAAGCTTTCTTT

clone size: .
V gene: TRBV19
J gene: TRBJ1-1
D gene: .
CDR3 protein: CASKPGNDWMNTEAFF
CDR3 DNA: TGTGCCAGTAAACCAGGGAACGATTGGATGAACACTGAAGCTTTCTTT

clone size: .
V gene: TRBV4-1
J gene: TRBJ2-1
D gene: .
CDR3 protein: CASSQTTQVGIGPYNEQFF
CDR3 DNA: TGCGCCAGCAGCCAAACAACCCAAGTCGGGATAGGACCCTACAATGAGCAGTTCTTC

clone size: .
V gene: TRBV10-2
J gene: TRBJ2-3
D gene: TRBD1
CDR3 protein: CASSLQGYTDTQYF
CDR3 DNA: TGCGCCAGCAGCTTACAGGGGTACACAGATACGCAGTATTTT

clone size: .
V gene: TRBV3-1/TRBV3-2
J gene: TRBJ2-7
D gene: .
CDR3 protein: CASSQANYEQYF
CDR3 DNA: TGTGCCAGCAGCCAAGCCAACTACGAGCAGTACTTC

clone size: many
V gene: TRBV6-5
J gene: TRBJ1-5
D gene: .
CDR3 protein: CASALQGNQPQHF
CDR3 DNA: TGTGCCAGCGCCCTCCAGGGGAATCAGCCCCAGCATTTT

clone size: .
V gene: TRBV5-6
J gene: TRBJ2-2
D gene: .
CDR3 protein: CASSYLSGPNTGELFF
CDR3 DNA: TGTGCCAGCAGCTATCTAAGCGGACCGAACACCGGGGAGCTGTTTTTT

clone size: .
V gene: TRBV3-1/TRBV3-2
J gene: TRBJ2-1
D gene: .
CDR3 protein: CASSQGTAEQFF
CDR3 DNA: TGTGCCAGCAGCCAGGGGACTGCTGAGCAGTTCTTC

clone size: once
V gene: TRBV27
J gene: TRBJ1-6
D gene: .
CDR3 protein: CASSLAWGHNSPLHF
CDR3 DNA: TGTGCCAGCAGTTTAGCCTGGGGGCATAATTCACCCCTCCACTTT

clone size: .
V gene: TRBV5-4
J gene: TRBJ2-5
D gene: .
CDR3 protein: CASSPPSGGKTQYF
CDR3 DNA: TGTGCCAGCAGCCCTCCCTCGGGCGGGAAGACCCAGTACTTC

clone size: few
V gene: TRBV5-1
J gene: TRBJ2-7
D gene: TRBD2
CDR3 protein: CASSLLGTSGSRFAYEQYF
CDR3 DNA: TGCGCCAGCAGCTTGCTTGGGACTAGCGGGAGTAGATTCGCTTACGAGCAGTACTTC

clone size: .
V gene: TRBV5-8
J gene: TRBJ1-5
D gene: .
CDR3 protein: CASSLARNQPQHF
CDR3 DNA: TGTGCCAGCAGCTTGGCTAGGAATCAGCCCCAGCATTTT

clone size: once
V gene: TRBV5-1
J gene: TRBJ2-3
D gene: TRBD1
CDR3 protein: CASSGGQGSDTQYF
CDR3 DNA: TGCGCCAGCAGCGGGGGACAGGGTTCAGATACGCAGTATTTT

clone size: .
V gene: TRBV29-1
J gene: TRBJ1-1
D gene: .
CDR3 protein: CSVVRWNTEAFF
CDR3 DNA: TGCAGCGTTGTTCGGTGGAACACTGAAGCTTTCTTT

clone size: .
V gene: TRBV4-1
J gene: TRBJ2-7
D gene: .
CDR3 protein: CASSHRGWRASYEQYF
CDR3 DNA: TGCGCCAGCAGCCACCGGGGGTGGCGCGCGTCCTACGAGCAGTACTTC

clone size: .
V gene: TRBV19
J gene: TRBJ2-7
D gene: .
CDR3 protein: CASSRDTGGIYEQYF
CDR3 DNA: TGTGCCAGTAGTAGAGACACGGGGGGCATCTACGAGCAGTACTTC

clone size: .
V gene: TRBV7-2
J gene: TRBJ1-1
D gene: .
CDR3 protein: CASSFGGYTEAFF
CDR3 DNA: TGTGCCAGCAGCTTCGGCGGGTACACTGAAGCTTTCTTT

clone size: .
V gene: TRBV19
J gene: TRBJ2-1
D gene: TRBD1
CDR3 protein: CASSIGGRGRNNEQFF
CDR3 DNA: TGTGCCAGTAGTATAGGGGGAAGGGGGCGAAACAATGAGCAGTTCTTC

clone size: .
V gene: TRBV7-9
J gene: TRBJ2-2
D gene: TRBD2
CDR3 protein: CASSFLTQATSGSTGELFF
CDR3 DNA: TGTGCCAGCAGCTTCTTAACACAAGCGACTAGCGGGAGCACCGGGGAGCTGTTTTTT

clone size: .
V gene: TRBV18
J gene: TRBJ2-1
D gene: TRBD2
CDR3 protein: CASSPAAGGPNEQFF
CDR3 DNA: TGTGCCAGCTCACCAGCCGCGGGAGGGCCCAATGAGCAGTTCTTC

clone size: .
V gene: TRBV11-2
J gene: TRBJ2-1
D gene: TRBD2
CDR3 protein: CASSFRRETMRNEQFF
CDR3 DNA: TGTGCCAGCAGCTTTAGGCGGGAGACGATGAGGAATGAGCAGTTCTTC

clone size: .
V gene: TRBV5-1
J gene: TRBJ2-5
D gene: TRBD2
CDR3 protein: CARSGRGGQETQYF
CDR3 DNA: TGCGCCCGCAGCGGCCGGGGGGGACAAGAGACCCAGTACTTC